These 31 T cell receptor beta chains came from one sample sequenced in a study of shared clonotypes between healthy human individuals. Libraries were prepared by immunoSEQ multiplex PCR; TCRdb keeps only in-frame clonotypes and omits some of them. The sample yields a few million clones, around 95% seen once. Only CD45RO-negative cells positively selected for CCR7 counted as naive CD8 cells, so terminally differentiated effector memory CD45RA+ cells were excluded. Input material: naive CD8+ T cells from PBMCs. The receptors were gathered from a man in his late teens or twenties in good health. Some clones in this sample may be carry-over from other donors' samples.

V gene TRBV27 combines with J gene TRBJ2-1; 8 nucleotides align to TRBD2. J gave up 4 bases and V 0 bases, and 5 bases lay outside the gene matches. This CDR3 is built from 16 residues. CDR1 and CDR2 from the germline V gene are MNHEY and SMNVEV (reference sequence). The CDR3 bases are TGTGCCAGCAGTTTATCTAGCGGGGAGCGGTACAATGAGCAGTTCTTC. This codes for CASSLSSGERYNEQFF.

The chain uses TRBV27 and TRBJ2-7; 11 bases line up with TRBD2. Germline assignment: CDR1 MNHEY and CDR2 SMNVEV (reference sequence). Trimming cost V 6 bases and J 5 bases; bases outside gene matches: 6. The CDR3 is made up of 14 amino acids. DNA of the CDR3: TGTGCCAGCAGCCTGGGACTAGCGGTAAACGAGCAGTACTTC. Translating gives CASSLGLAVNEQYF.

This chain connects TRBV6-1 to TRBJ2-7; a weak D match, TRBD1 (6 bases). Germline V gives CDR1 MNHNS, CDR2 SASEGT. Deletions cut 10 bases from V and 2 bases from J, with 21 bases between. The CDR3 sequence is 15 residues long. This CDR3 is CATIKYGQSTYEQYF. The CDR3 DNA follows: TGTGCCACCATTAAATATGGACAGTCAACCTACGAGCAGTACTTC.

The chain combines TRBV5-8 with TRBJ1-4, with a possible D match to TRBD1 (5 bases). This CDR3 spans 15 amino acids. V shed 4 bases and J shed 7 bases, with 17 bases lying between them. Germline-derived CDR1 and CDR2 are SGHTS and YDEGEE. The CDR3 spells CASSGSRGRGEKLFF. CDR3 DNA: TGTGCCAGCAGCGGGTCGAGGGGTCGGGGTGAAAAACTGTTTTTT.

About this clone: The sample contains more than one DNA sequence encoding this CDR3. This chain links TRBV20-1 with TRBJ1-2; D unclear. From germline, CDR1 is DFQATT and CDR2 SNEGSKA (reference sequence). The CDR3 loop spans 11 amino acids. With 1 base removed from V and 8 bases from J, the gap between germline ends came to 8 bases. The CDR3: CSARGGGGYTF. The CDR3 nucleotides are TGCAGTGCTAGAGGGGGAGGGGGCTACACCTTC.

The chain has TRBV7-9 and TRBJ1-6; unclear D gene. V was pared by 5 bases and J by 5 bases, with 4 bases between. The CDR3 has 12 amino acids. Germline V gene sequence: CDR1 SEHNR, CDR2 FQNEAQ (reference sequence). The CDR3 coding sequence is TGTGCCAGCAGCGACGATAATTCACCCCTCCACTTT. Encoded protein: CASSDDNSPLHF.

The chain is built from TRBV11-2 and TRBJ2-1; TRBD1 aligns across 9 bases. This CDR3 is built from 16 residues. With V trimmed by 6 bases and J by 9 bases, 15 bases remained unmatched. Germline CDR1 is SGHAT and CDR2 is FQNNGV. CDR3 DNA sequence: TGTGCCAGCAGTTTTTTTACCGGGACAGGGCAAATTGAGCAGTTCTTC. This translates into CASSFFTGTGQIEQFF.

V gene TRBV6-5 combines with J gene TRBJ2-7; possible D gene TRBD2, 6 bases. V lost 2 bases to trimming and J lost 3 bases, with 8 bases between them. Germline assignment: CDR1 MNHEY and CDR2 SVGAGI. The CDR3 is 13 residues long. CDR3 DNA sequence: TGTGCCAGCAGTTACCTGGGAGGCTACGAGCAGTACTTC. As protein: CASSYLGGYEQYF.

This chain links TRBV5-4 with TRBJ1-1; D not certain. This CDR3 region has 13 residues. Looked up from germline, CDR1 is SGHNT and CDR2 is YYREEE (reference sequence). V was pared by 4 bases and J by 1 base, with 8 bases between. In DNA, the CDR3 is TGTGCCAGCAGCGCGGCGTGGAACACTGAAGCTTTCTTT. Its translation is CASSAAWNTEAFF.

The rearrangement links TRBV19 to TRBJ1-5, with D unclear. CDR3 size: 14 residues. Trimming left V 3 bases short and J 5 bases short, with 11 bases between. Germline CDR1 is LNHDA and CDR2 is SQIVND (reference sequence). CDR3 nucleotide sequence: TGTGCCAGTAGTATTAGGACTCGCGATCAGCCCCAGCATTTT. Its protein product is CASSIRTRDQPQHF.

In DNA form, the CDR3 reads TGTGCCATCAGGCGTCAAACCAATCAGCCCCAGCATTTT. It translates to CAIRRQTNQPQHF. V gene TRBV10-3 combines with J gene TRBJ1-5; D ambiguous. V lost 6 bases, J lost 3 bases, and 9 bases lay in between. This CDR3 has 13 amino acids. The V gene's germline CDR1 is ENHRY and CDR2 SYGVKD.

This clone was counted once. In DNA, the CDR3 is TGTGCCAGCAGTGCACACGGGGGGCCAAACGGGGAGCTGTTTTTT. Its translation is CASSAHGGPNGELFF. V gene TRBV25-1 combines with J gene TRBJ2-2; D possibly corresponds to TRBD2 (7 bases). The CDR3 length is 15 residues. The V end was cut by 4 bases, the J end by 7 bases, with 16 bases between. Germline assignment: CDR1 MGHDK and CDR2 SYGVNS.

CDR3 nucleotide sequence: TGTGCCAGCAGCTTAGGGTTCGGGACAGGGTACGAGCAGTACTTC. It yields the protein CASSLGFGTGYEQYF. This chain joins TRBV7-8 and TRBJ2-7; 9 bases line up with TRBD1. The CDR3 is 15 residues long. CDR1 and CDR2 from the germline V gene are SGHVS and FQNEAQ. The V gene end was trimmed by 1 base and the J gene end by 4 bases; junction bases not matched to a gene: 5. The full variable domain, completed using reference TRBV7-8 and TRBJ2-7, is GAGVSQSPRYKVAKRGQDVALRCDPISGHVSLFWYQQALGQGPEFLTYFQNEAQLDKSGLPSDRFFAERPEGSVSTLKIQRTQQEDSAVYLCASSLGFGTGYEQYFGPGTRLTVT.

This chain links TRBV10-3 with TRBJ2-1, with 11 nucleotides matching TRBD2. Germline lookup yields CDR1 ENHRY and CDR2 SYGVKD. There are 17 residues in the CDR3. The junction had 7 bases not matched to a gene; V was cut back by 6 bases and J by 0 bases. CDR3 DNA: TGTGCCATCAGCGGGACTAGCGGCTACAACTCCTACAATGAGCAGTTCTTC. It codes for CAISGTSGYNSYNEQFF.

The gene calls are TRBV27 and TRBJ2-1; 8 bases are shared with TRBD2. The CDR3 spans 16 residues. Germline lookup yields CDR1 MNHEY and CDR2 SMNVEV (reference sequence). J was trimmed by 6 bases and V by 5 bases; bases with no gene match: 12. CDR3 in DNA: TGTGCCAGCAGTCCCCCCAAGCGGGGGTTCCCCAATGAGCAGTTCTTC. It yields the protein CASSPPKRGFPNEQFF.

The genes are TRBV7-9 and TRBJ2-7; 7 nucleotides align to TRBD2. This CDR3 spans 15 amino acids. CDR1 is SEHNR and CDR2 is FQNEAQ in the germline V gene (reference sequence). Trimming removed 1 base from V and 4 bases from J; junction bases left unmatched: 7. CDR3 nucleotide sequence: TGTGCCAGCAGCTTAGGGGAGGGTTCGAAATACGAGCAGTACTTC. Protein sequence: CASSLGEGSKYEQYF.

The chain has TRBV27 and TRBJ1-2; 8 positions match TRBD1. After removal of 4 bases from V and 4 bases from J, the junction contained 14 bases not matched to a gene. The germline V gene has CDR1 MNHEY and CDR2 SMNVEV (reference sequence). CDR3 length: 17 amino acids. The CDR3: CASSSIRTGRTSYGYTF. The CDR3 nucleotides are TGTGCCAGCAGTTCTATCCGGACAGGGCGTACCAGCTATGGCTACACCTTC.

This clone showed up just once. This chain uses TRBV4-1 with TRBJ2-1, with 12 bases aligning to TRBD2. There are 19 residues in the CDR3. Germline values: CDR1 MGHRA, CDR2 YSYEKL. V shed 0 bases and J 8 bases; nucleotides not matched to a gene: 14. CDR3 sequence: CASSQDPVGLAGGLDEQFF. In DNA, the CDR3 is TGCGCCAGCAGCCAAGACCCCGTCGGTCTAGCGGGAGGGCTCGATGAGCAGTTCTTC.

In this sample, this clone turned up a few times. The V call is TRBV6-1, the J call TRBJ1-1; D might be TRBD1 (5 bases). Trimming took off 3 bases at V and 10 bases at J, with 15 bases between the two ends. The germline V gene encodes CDR1 MNHNS and CDR2 SASEGT. This CDR3 has 13 residues. The CDR3 nucleotides read TGTGCCAGCAGTGAGAGTTACAGGTTGGTAGCTTTCTTT. Its translation: CASSESYRLVAFF.

The J gene is TRBJ2-7, the V gene TRBV29-1; either TRBD1 or TRBD2 may fit D (5 bases each). Trimming took 4 bases from V and 6 from J, leaving 16 bases between them. The germline CDR1 and CDR2 sequences are SQVTM and ANQGSEA. The CDR3 runs to 13 residues. The CDR3 spells CSVVRGSFAEQYF. For the CDR3, the DNA is TGCAGCGTTGTGAGGGGCTCATTCGCCGAGCAGTACTTC.

The J gene is TRBJ2-7, the V gene TRBV6-1; perhaps TRBD1 as D (5 bases). Trimming removed 5 bases at V and 3 bases at J, with 8 bases between. Per germline, CDR1 MNHNS and CDR2 SASEGT. The CDR3 contains 12 residues. The CDR3 region is CASSTGDYEQYF. The CDR3, as DNA: TGTGCCAGCAGTACAGGAGACTACGAGCAGTACTTC.

This clone was detected only a few times. V and J are TRBV14 and TRBJ1-4; D unclear. Germline values: CDR1 SGHDN, CDR2 FVKESK. Between the trimmed V and J ends, which lost 3 bases and 6 bases, there was a span of 5 bases. The CDR3 is made up of 12 amino acids. The CDR3 nucleotides are TGTGCCAGCAGCCACTTCGATGAAAAACTGTTTTTT. This gives the protein CASSHFDEKLFF.

The chain links TRBV27 to TRBJ2-2; TRBD1 agrees at 7 bases. V trimming: 5 bases; J trimming: 4 bases; junction bases outside the gene matches: 4. The length of the CDR3 is 14 residues. Germline values: CDR1 MNHEY, CDR2 SMNVEV (reference sequence). The CDR3 spells CASSEGARTGELFF. CDR3 bases: TGTGCCAGCAGTGAGGGGGCTCGCACCGGGGAGCTGTTTTTT.

This clone was found a few times. At the DNA level, this CDR3 is encoded by other sequences in the same sample as well. The V gene is TRBV5-1, the J gene TRBJ1-1, with D possibly being TRBD1 (6 bases). The germline V gene encodes CDR1 SGHRS and CDR2 YFSETQ. The CDR3 spans 13 residues. Trimming stripped 0 bases from V and 6 bases from J, with 9 bases between. CDR3 loop: CASSLATGSEAFF. The DNA for the CDR3 is TGCGCCAGCAGCTTGGCGACAGGCTCTGAAGCTTTCTTT.

This chain uses TRBV28 with TRBJ1-3, with D perhaps matching TRBD1 (5 bases). With 6 bases removed from V and 3 bases from J, the gap between germline ends came to 9 bases. The CDR3 extends over 13 amino acids. Looked up from germline, CDR1 is MDHEN and CDR2 is SYDVKM. For the CDR3, the DNA is TGTGCCAGCAGGGCCAGGGTTGGAAACACCATATATTTT. It is translated as CASRARVGNTIYF.

The chain has TRBV15 and TRBJ2-5, with TRBD1 matching over 8 bases. Germline CDR1 reads LNHNV; CDR2 reads YYDKDF (reference sequence). The CDR3 runs to 13 residues. Trimming took 5 bases from V and 7 from J; bases not matched to a gene: 6. The CDR3 coding sequence is TGTGCCACCAGCCGGACAGGGAGCGGGACCCAGTACTTC. Translating gives CATSRTGSGTQYF. The full variable domain, in which reference TRBV15 and TRBJ2-5 provide the parts outside the CDR3, is DAMVIQNPRYQVTQFGKPVTLSCSQTLNHNVMYWYQQKSSQAPKLLFHYYDKDFNNEADTPDNFQSRRPNTSFCFLDIRSPGLGDTAMYLCATSRTGSGTQYFGPGTRLLVL.

This chain connects TRBV28 to TRBJ2-3; tentatively, D is TRBD1 (6 bases). The CDR3 is 16 amino acids. Germline CDR1 is MDHEN and CDR2 is SYDVKM. V lost 6 bases to trimming and J lost 0 bases, with 16 bases between them. CDR3 region: CASSPLQGTSTDTQYF. DNA for the CDR3: TGTGCCAGCAGCCCCCTACAGGGCACTAGCACAGATACGCAGTATTTT.

CDR3 DNA: TGTGCCAGCAGTCCCCTCCCCGGGGAAAGGAACAATGAGCAGTTCTTC. Its translation: CASSPLPGERNNEQFF. V is TRBV27 and J is TRBJ2-1; tentatively, D is TRBD2 (5 bases). Germline loops: CDR1 MNHEY, CDR2 SMNVEV (reference sequence). The CDR3 runs 16 residues. Trimming shortened V by 5 bases and J by 5 bases, and 19 bases separated the two germline ends.

The CDR3 spells CASSWGVGFADTQYF. In nucleotides, the CDR3 is TGTGCCAGCAGCTGGGGGGTTGGGTTTGCAGATACGCAGTATTTT. The chain recombines TRBV27 with TRBJ2-3; TRBD2 is a possible D gene (6 bases). Germline lookup yields CDR1 MNHEY and CDR2 SMNVEV (reference sequence). The CDR3 covers 15 residues. V was pared by 6 bases and J by 4 bases, with 17 bases between.

This clone appeared once. V usage is TRBV5-6 and J usage is TRBJ1-5; TRBD1 might be the D (5 bases). Germline values: CDR1 SGHDT, CDR2 YYEEEE. The CDR3 sequence is 17 residues long. Trimming left V 4 bases short and J 7 bases short, with 24 bases between. The CDR3 spells CASSRAGGSPESQPQHF. The CDR3, as DNA: TGTGCCAGCAGCCGGGCTGGGGGTTCCCCGGAATCCCAGCCCCAGCATTTT. The variable domain in full, completed from reference TRBV5-6 and TRBJ1-5, reads DAGVTQSPTHLIKTRGQQVTLRCSPKSGHDTVSWYQQALGQGPQFIFQYYEEEERQRGNFPDRFSGHQFPNYSSELNVNALLLGDSALYLCASSRAGGSPESQPQHFGDGTRLSIL.

This chain uses TRBV6-1 with TRBJ1-1; D gene uncertain. Germline values: CDR1 MNHNS, CDR2 SASEGT. The CDR3 loop spans 14 amino acids. The V gene lost 1 base and the J gene lost 7 bases, with 13 bases spanning the gap. This CDR3 reads CASSEVAGWSEAFF. CDR3 nucleotides: TGTGCCAGCAGTGAAGTAGCAGGCTGGAGTGAAGCTTTCTTT.